This T cell receptor beta chain was obtained from a study of ipilimumab plus nivolumab after autologous stem cell transplantation. For the study at large: Typical patient got 5 ipilimumab doses and seven to nine nivolumab doses (median). The myeloma cohort included high-risk transplant-naive patients and patients relapsing within 3 years of a first autologous transplant.

A note on this clone: As yet, its antigen is unknown.

Only in-frame clones appear in the TCRdb table, and some are missing; sequencing was by immunoSEQ multiplex PCR. The data contain about 3,500 clones, roughly 90% of them singletons. Checkpoint therapy with ipilimumab 1 mg/kg began 14 to 28 days after transplant. V lost 2 bases, J lost 3 bases, and 8 bases lay in between. Germline CDR1 is SGHAT and CDR2 is FQNNGV. The CDR3 is 13 amino acids. Findings of the study overall: Authors suggest TCR repertoire, Treg phenotype and gut microbiota support further study.

The chain combines TRBV11-2 with TRBJ2-7; D unclear. The sequence was obtained from a male donor with multiple myeloma. This specimen consisted of PBMCs, obtained in a trial of ipilimumab plus nivolumab as post-transplant consolidation. The CDR3 DNA sequence: TGTGCCAGCAGCTTAAATTGGGACTACGAGCAGTACTTC. As protein: CASSLNWDYEQYF.